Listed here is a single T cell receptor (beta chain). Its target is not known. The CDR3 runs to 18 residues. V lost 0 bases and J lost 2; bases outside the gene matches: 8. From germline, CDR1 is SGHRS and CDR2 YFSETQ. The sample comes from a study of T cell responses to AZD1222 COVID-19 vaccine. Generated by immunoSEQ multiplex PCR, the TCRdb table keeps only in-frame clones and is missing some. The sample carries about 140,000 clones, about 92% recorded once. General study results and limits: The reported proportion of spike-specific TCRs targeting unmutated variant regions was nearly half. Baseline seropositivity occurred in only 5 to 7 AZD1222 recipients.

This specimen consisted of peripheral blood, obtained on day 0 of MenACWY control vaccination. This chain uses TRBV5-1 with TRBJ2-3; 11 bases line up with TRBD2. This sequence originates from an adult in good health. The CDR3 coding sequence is TGCGCCAGCAGCTTGGGACATCCGGGACTAGCGGACACAGATACGCAGTATTTT. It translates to CASSLGHPGLADTDTQYF.